The subject of this entry is one TCR beta chain. The CDR3 covers 13 residues. Trimming took 9 bases from V and 1 from J, leaving 12 bases between them. Per germline, CDR1 SGHTA and CDR2 FQGNSA. How the authors handled the data: Cell counts per sample came from amplifying reference gene primers. This table comes from immunoSEQ multiplex PCR, and its TCRdb copy is limited to in-frame clones, with some not included. D and trimming were read from the DNA, whereas the V and J calls and clone size are those reported in that table. The top ten hold roughly 6.2% of the sample, which has 55,000 to 80,000 clones, around 90% seen once. This sample was taken from a study of blood T cell repertoires in COVID-19. Overall study: T cells, B-cell-depleted T cells, or PBMCs provided the cDNA or gDNA that served as material.

This sequence joins TRBV7-2 and TRBJ1-1; D is possibly TRBD1 (6 bases). The sequenced sample consisted of peripheral blood. The receptor was derived from a human donor in a cohort sampled during active COVID-19. Here the CDR3 reads CASTGTTNTEAFF. In DNA, the CDR3 is TGTGCCAGTACCGGGACAACGAACACTGAAGCTTTCTTT. Using reference TRBV7-2 and TRBJ1-1 for the parts outside the CDR3, the full variable domain is GAGVSQSPSNKVTEKGKDVELRCDPISGHTALYWYRQSLGQGLEFLIYFQGNSAPDKSGLPSDRFSAERTGGSVSTLTIQRTQQEDSAVYLCASTGTTNTEAFFGQGTRLTVV.